The 8 T cell receptor beta chains presented below share a single source sample, sequenced in a study of blood T cells in healthy people across ages. Next came a second PCR, run for about 7 to 12 cycles, which used a sample-barcoded 5' primer along with a J-beta primer mix. TCRdb re-called the 5' RACE reads with MiXCR, one entry per CDR3 protein. The table has over 1,200,000 distinct CDR3 sequences, approximately 60% seen once. Sequencing used blood. These receptors were obtained from a man aged 18 to 30 in good health.

This clonotype was seen a handful of times. The genes are TRBV10-3 and TRBJ1-5; the D is unclear. The CDR3 is 17 residues long. V dropped 2 bases and J dropped 2 bases, with 16 bases sitting between them. Germline V gene lookup returns CDR1 ENHRY and CDR2 SYGVKD. CDR3 DNA: TGTGCCATCAGTGAGACGGTTGACGTTAGGGGCAATCAGCCCCAGCATTTT. Protein: CAISETVDVRGNQPQHF.

At least ten counts were recorded for this clonotype. The genes are TRBV14 and TRBJ1-6, with D perhaps TRBD1 (5 bases). V was pared by 1 base and J by 7 bases, with 17 bases between. Per the germline V gene, CDR1 is SGHDN and CDR2 is FVKESK. The CDR3 extends over 17 amino acids. The CDR3 sequence is CASSQGRGVWHNSPLHF. The CDR3 bases are TGTGCCAGCAGCCAAGGTCGGGGGGTATGGCACAATTCACCCCTCCACTTT.

This clonotype has only one observation. The genes are TRBV4-2 and TRBJ2-4; a possible D gene is TRBD1 (6 bases). The last part of the DNA fits TRBJ2-7 better; the J call may be wrong. The CDR3 has 17 residues. Germline lookup yields CDR1 LGHNA and CDR2 YNFKEQ. In nucleotides, the CDR3 is TGTGCCAGCAGCCAAGTCCGGGCAGGGGCGAGCTCCTACGAGCAGTACTTC. The encoded protein is CASSQVRAGASSYEQYF.

The V and J genes are TRBV29-1 and TRBJ2-4, with a tentative D call TRBD2 (6 bases). V was trimmed by 6 bases and J by 1 base, leaving 16 bases between them. Germline CDR1 reads SQVTM; CDR2 reads ANQGSEA. The CDR3 sequence is 15 residues long. The chain's CDR3 is CSVEEGIAAKNIQYF. As DNA, the CDR3 is TGCAGCGTCGAGGAGGGCATCGCTGCCAAAAACATTCAGTACTTC.

The chain combines TRBV20-1 with TRBJ2-5; the match to TRBD2 covers 11 bases. Germline CDR1 is DFQATT and CDR2 is SNEGSKA (reference sequence). This CDR3 contains 17 residues. The junction had 15 bases not matched to a gene; V was cut back by 5 bases and J by 4 bases. CDR3 region: CSASRGLSGGEGETQYF. CDR3 coding DNA: TGCAGTGCTTCGAGGGGGCTTAGCGGGGGGGAGGGAGAGACCCAGTACTTC.

The J gene is TRBJ2-6, the V gene TRBV12-3 or TRBV12-4; unclear D gene. The CDR3 totals 13 residues. The V end lost 8 bases, the J end lost 1 base, and 6 bases lay between the germline ends. For the CDR3, the DNA is TGTGCCAGCGAACAGTCTGGGGCCAACGTCCTGACTTTC. Translation gives CASEQSGANVLTF.

This clonotype was counted only a few times. The chain joins TRBV7-2 to TRBJ2-3; 8 nucleotides line up with TRBD2. This CDR3 contains 14 residues. V gave up 4 bases and J gave up 7 bases; unmatched junction bases: 7. CDR1 and CDR2 (germline): SGHTA, FQGNSA. This CDR3 reads CASSSKTSVNTQYF. The CDR3, as DNA: TGTGCCAGCAGCTCCAAGACTAGCGTCAATACGCAGTATTTT.

This clonotype was counted only a few times. The chain links TRBV29-1 to TRBJ2-7, with TRBD1 matching over 9 bases. Germline lookup yields CDR1 SQVTM and CDR2 ANQGSEA. This CDR3 has 16 amino acids. The V gene end was trimmed by 6 bases and the J gene end by 1 base; junction bases not matched to a gene: 13. The CDR3 spells CSVEGQGMGESYEQYF. The CDR3 DNA is TGCAGCGTGGAGGGACAGGGTATGGGTGAATCCTACGAGCAGTACTTC.